Following are 8 T cell receptor beta chains from one sample sequenced in a study of T cell responses to AZD1222 COVID-19 vaccine. The data were produced by immunoSEQ multiplex PCR, yet TCRdb's version contains in-frame clones alone and is incomplete. The data contain about 160,000 clones, roughly nine tenths of them singletons. The sample here was peripheral blood, taken on day 0 of AZD1222 vaccination. The receptors were sampled from an adult in good health.

J is TRBJ2-5 and V is TRBV6-2 or TRBV6-3; 7 positions match TRBD2. Trimming cost V 3 bases and J 3 bases; bases outside gene matches: 7. The CDR3 is 15 residues long. Germline CDR1 is MNHEY and CDR2 is SVGEGT. The CDR3 region has the DNA TGTGCCAGCAGTTATCAGGCTAGCGGCGAAGAGACCCAGTACTTC. As protein: CASSYQASGEETQYF.

The chain links TRBV9 to TRBJ2-1, with 10 positions matching TRBD1. Germline CDR1 is SGDLS and CDR2 is YYNGEE. J lost 5 bases, V lost 3 bases, and 8 bases had no gene match. This CDR3 is 16 amino acids long. In DNA, the CDR3 is TGTGCCAGCAGCGAAAGACAGGGGGCTAGCGACAATGAGCAGTTCTTC. Protein sequence: CASSERQGASDNEQFF.

V and J are TRBV7-9 and TRBJ1-2; D gene uncertain. The CDR3 spans 13 residues. In germline, CDR1 is SEHNR, CDR2 FQNEAQ (reference sequence). V dropped 5 bases and J dropped 8 bases, with 15 bases sitting between them. CDR3 nucleotides: TGTGCCAGCAGCCGCCCGGGGTTGGGAGGCTACACCTTC. Encoded protein: CASSRPGLGGYTF.

The chain recombines TRBV6-2 or TRBV6-3 with TRBJ1-1; D might be TRBD1 (6 bases). Germline CDR1 reads MNHEY; CDR2 reads SVGEGT. This CDR3 contains 16 residues. Trimming pared 6 bases from V and 4 bases from J, leaving 21 bases between. The CDR3 is CASSPTGFGGVTEAFF. The CDR3 region has the DNA TGTGCCAGCAGCCCTACGGGATTTGGGGGCGTCACTGAAGCTTTCTTT.

V gene TRBV6-2 or TRBV6-3 combines with J gene TRBJ2-1; TRBD2 matches at 15 bases. The CDR3 sequence is 20 residues long. Losses at the gene ends were 0 bases for V and 8 bases for J; bases not matched to a gene: 14. CDR1 is MNHEY and CDR2 is SVGEGT in the germline V gene. CDR3 coding DNA: TGTGCCAGCAGTTACTCAAGGGGACTAGCGGGGGGACCTTCCCTGGATGAGCAGTTCTTC. Translation gives CASSYSRGLAGGPSLDEQFF.

The chain combines TRBV6-5 with TRBJ2-2; 7 positions match TRBD2. The ends lost 8 bases at V and 4 bases at J; junction bases unmatched: 10. Germline V CDR1 and CDR2: MNHEY, SVGAGI. CDR3 length: 15 amino acids. The CDR3 spells CASRLERGGTGELFF. CDR3 bases: TGTGCCAGCCGCCTTGAGCGGGGCGGCACCGGGGAGCTGTTTTTT.

The V call is TRBV5-4, the J call TRBJ1-2; D ambiguous. In germline, CDR1 is SGHNT, CDR2 YYREEE (reference sequence). V lost 0 bases and J 8 bases, leaving 14 bases between the germline ends. The CDR3 consists of 14 residues. The CDR3 spells CASSLEVEMAGYTF. CDR3 nucleotides: TGTGCCAGCAGCTTGGAGGTGGAGATGGCGGGCTACACCTTC.

This rearrangement joins TRBV7-9 to TRBJ2-2; 8 bases align to TRBD1. Germline values: CDR1 SEHNR, CDR2 FQNEAQ (reference sequence). Trimming at V came to 5 bases and at J to 3 bases, leaving 17 bases not matched to a gene. This CDR3 spans 19 amino acids. The chain's CDR3 is CASSPRAGGTQYDTGELFF. The CDR3 DNA follows: TGTGCCAGCAGCCCCCGGGCAGGGGGCACCCAATATGACACCGGGGAGCTGTTTTTT. The whole variable domain, remainder taken from reference TRBV7-9 and TRBJ2-2, is DTGVSQNPRHKITKRGQNVTFRCDPISEHNRLYWYRQTLGQGPEFLTYFQNEAQLEKSRLLSDRFSAERPKGSFSTLEIQRTEQGDSAMYLCASSPRAGGTQYDTGELFFGEGSRLTVL.